These 22 T cell receptor beta chains share one sample of origin, sequenced in a study of T cell responses to AZD1222 COVID-19 vaccine. Method: immunoSEQ multiplex PCR; TCRdb's copy keeps in-frame clones and lacks some. The sample includes about 120,000 clones, approximately 86% of them seen just once. The sequencing here drew on peripheral blood, taken 28 days after the second AZD1222 dose. These receptors were obtained from an adult who received the AZD1222 COVID-19 vaccine.

The V call is TRBV15, the J call TRBJ2-7; 7 bases line up with TRBD1. V lost 5 bases to trimming and J lost 2 bases; unmatched junction nucleotides: 6. Germline lookup yields CDR1 LNHNV and CDR2 YYDKDF (reference sequence). This CDR3 is built from 14 residues. This chain's CDR3 is CATSPPGTAYEQYF. The DNA of the CDR3 is TGTGCCACCAGCCCCCCCGGGACAGCCTACGAGCAGTACTTC.

The V gene is TRBV19, the J gene TRBJ2-2; the match to TRBD1 covers 7 bases. CDR1 and CDR2 from the germline V gene are LNHDA and SQIVND (reference sequence). CDR3 length: 19 amino acids. V gave up 5 bases and J gave up 3 bases; unmatched junction bases: 18. CDR3 coding DNA: TGTGCCAGTAGTCCTTCTCCACGACAGGGAAGCGGACACACCGGGGAGCTGTTTTTT. It is translated as CASSPSPRQGSGHTGELFF.

The genes are TRBV2 and TRBJ1-5; no definite D call. The CDR3 runs to 13 residues. Trimming cost V 4 bases and J 4 bases, with 8 bases left between them. CDR1 SNHLY and CDR2 FYNNEI come from the germline V gene. The DNA for the CDR3 is TGTGCCAGCAGTGTTCTGGGGAATCAGCCCCAGCATTTT. Protein sequence: CASSVLGNQPQHF.

The chain combines TRBV6-6 with TRBJ1-2; D is unclear. Trimming removed 1 base at V and 4 bases at J, with 10 bases between. The CDR3 length is 14 residues. CDR1 is MNHNY, CDR2 SVGAGI, per germline (reference sequence). DNA of the CDR3: TGTGCCAGCAGTTACTGGCGGAGGAGCTATGGCTACACCTTC. Amino acid sequence: CASSYWRRSYGYTF.

The rearrangement joins TRBV7-2 to TRBJ1-1; no firm D call. The V end lost 5 bases, the J end lost 3 bases, and 13 bases lay between the germline ends. The germline gives CDR1 SGHTA, CDR2 FQGNSA. The CDR3 totals 14 residues. CDR3 residues: CASSPSPYDTEAFF. The DNA for the CDR3 is TGTGCCAGCAGCCCGTCTCCATACGACACTGAAGCTTTCTTT.

This chain connects TRBV30 to TRBJ1-2, with TRBD1 matching 9 bases. The CDR3 runs 13 residues. Looked up from germline, CDR1 is GTSNPN and CDR2 is SVGIG (reference sequence). The V segment lost 2 bases and the J segment 9 bases; nucleotides outside the gene matches: 7. The chain's CDR3 is CAWSPGTGSRYTF. The CDR3 bases are TGTGCCTGGAGTCCCGGGACAGGGAGTCGCTACACCTTC.

The chain links TRBV6-5 to TRBJ1-1, with 8 positions matching TRBD1. The V gene end was trimmed by 5 bases and the J gene end by 4 bases; junction bases not matched to a gene: 6. CDR1 is MNHEY, CDR2 SVGAGI, per germline. The CDR3 has 14 amino acids. The CDR3 sequence is CASSLGTGGTEAFF. CDR3 nucleotides: TGTGCCAGCAGTCTGGGGACAGGAGGCACTGAAGCTTTCTTT.

In its sample, this clone was seen once. This rearrangement joins TRBV6-4 to TRBJ1-6; D ambiguous. V was shortened by 5 bases and J by 9 bases, with 17 bases between the two germline ends. CDR1 and CDR2 (germline): MRHNA, SNTAGT. CDR3 length equals 15 residues. CDR3 in amino acids: CASSPTDALSSPLHF. Here the CDR3 DNA reads TGTGCCAGCAGTCCCACCGACGCCCTCTCTTCACCCCTCCACTTT.

This sequence joins TRBV18 and TRBJ2-5; D not resolved. Germline V gives CDR1 KGHSH, CDR2 LQKENI. V lost 6 bases and J 1 base, leaving 12 bases between the germline ends. The CDR3 consists of 14 residues. The CDR3: CASSQSYGQETQYF. The CDR3 region has the DNA TGTGCCAGCTCCCAGAGTTACGGCCAAGAGACCCAGTACTTC.

The count of this clone is one. The chain combines TRBV18 with TRBJ1-6; possible D gene TRBD1, 6 bases. Looked up from germline, CDR1 is KGHSH and CDR2 is LQKENI. The length of the CDR3 is 14 residues. Trimming stripped 5 bases from V and 10 bases from J, with 15 bases between. CDR3 sequence reads: CASSADRKGSPLHF. The DNA of the CDR3 is TGTGCCAGCTCAGCGGACAGAAAGGGCTCACCCCTCCACTTT.

This chain joins TRBV2 and TRBJ2-7, with 8 bases that match TRBD1. The CDR3 consists of 14 residues. The V gene end was trimmed by 2 bases and the J gene end by 1 base; junction bases not matched to a gene: 1. The germline CDR1 and CDR2 sequences are SNHLY and FYNNEI. The CDR3 coding sequence is TGTGCCAGCAGTGAACGACAGGGGTCCTACGAGCAGTACTTC. Translating it yields CASSERQGSYEQYF.

This chain uses TRBV6-6 with TRBJ1-1; no definite D call. Germline V gene sequence: CDR1 MNHNY, CDR2 SVGAGI (reference sequence). The CDR3 runs to 14 residues. Trimming pared 4 bases from V and 0 bases from J, leaving 9 bases between. CDR3 amino acids: CASSSPSMNTEAFF. The CDR3 coding sequence is TGTGCCAGCAGTTCCCCTTCAATGAACACTGAAGCTTTCTTT.

The J gene is TRBJ1-2, the V gene TRBV18, with D unresolved. CDR3 length equals 15 residues. V lost 2 bases, J lost 1 base, and 11 bases lay in between. CDR1 is KGHSH, CDR2 LQKENI, per germline. The CDR3 reads CASSPDLTDNYGYTF. DNA of the CDR3: TGTGCCAGCTCACCAGACCTAACAGATAACTATGGCTACACCTTC. The full variable domain, with the rest looked up from reference TRBV18 and TRBJ1-2, is NAGVMQNPRHLVRRRGQEARLRCSPMKGHSHVYWYRQLPEEGLKFMVYLQKENIIDESGMPKERFSAEFPKEGPSILRIQQVVRGDSAAYFCASSPDLTDNYGYTFGSGTRLTVV.

The chain has TRBV29-1 and TRBJ1-3; weak D call: TRBD1 (6 bases). The CDR3 is made up of 14 amino acids. Germline CDR1 and CDR2: SQVTM and ANQGSEA. V was pared by 3 bases and J by 4 bases, with 13 bases between. The CDR3 region is CSVDVGGDGNTIYF. DNA of the CDR3: TGCAGCGTTGATGTCGGGGGCGACGGAAACACCATATATTTT.

This clone was detected once. The chain couples TRBV2 to TRBJ1-2; 8 positions match TRBD1. This CDR3 comprises 14 residues. The germline gives CDR1 SNHLY, CDR2 FYNNEI. V dropped 5 bases and J dropped 4; count of bases not matched to a gene: 6. The CDR3 nucleotides read TGTGCCAGCAGTCCACGGACAGGGCGCTATGGCTACACCTTC. Its translation: CASSPRTGRYGYTF.

The chain joins TRBV18 to TRBJ1-6; 7 nucleotides match TRBD1. V lost 4 bases to trimming and J lost 13 bases; unmatched junction nucleotides: 7. This CDR3 comprises 13 residues. CDR1 and CDR2 from the germline V gene are KGHSH and LQKENI. CDR3 sequence reads: CASSRDSEGPLHF. The CDR3 bases are TGTGCCAGCTCACGGGACAGCGAAGGGCCCCTCCACTTT.

This chain uses TRBV28 with TRBJ2-2; D is perhaps TRBD1 (5 bases). The CDR3 covers 15 residues. The V end was cut by 3 bases, the J end by 4 bases, with 12 bases between. CDR1 and CDR2 (germline): MDHEN, SYDVKM. The DNA for the CDR3 is TGTGCCAGCAGTTTGGACAAGGTGGCCACCGGGGAGCTGTTTTTT. It encodes CASSLDKVATGELFF.

This clone was found a few times. J is TRBJ1-4 and V is TRBV15, with D tentatively TRBD1 (6 bases). The V end was cut by 0 bases, the J end by 8 bases, with 10 bases between. The V gene's germline CDR1 is LNHNV and CDR2 YYDKDF (reference sequence). The CDR3 runs 14 residues. In DNA form, the CDR3 reads TGTGCCACCAGCAGAGAGGGGGGCCCCGAAAAACTGTTTTTT. This encodes CATSREGGPEKLFF.

The CDR3 nucleotides are TGCGCCAGCAAGGGCGAGGTCGGGGAGCTGTTTTTT. Its translation: CASKGEVGELFF. The chain has TRBV5-1 and TRBJ2-2, with unresolved D. The germline V gene has CDR1 SGHRS and CDR2 YFSETQ. V was cut by 6 bases and J by 7 bases, with 10 bases left in between. This CDR3 has 12 amino acids.

The chain has TRBV24-1 and TRBJ2-1; D may be TRBD2 (7 bases). The germline CDR1 and CDR2 sequences are KGHDR and SFDVKD. The CDR3 is 15 residues long. Trimming took 7 bases from V and 6 from J, leaving 18 bases between them. CDR3 nucleotide sequence: TGTGCCACCAGAAGTCGGGGGGCCGGGGTCAATGAGCAGTTCTTC. It yields the protein CATRSRGAGVNEQFF.

The chain is built from TRBV6-5 and TRBJ1-2; weak D call: TRBD1 (6 bases). The CDR3 length is 14 residues. Germline assignment: CDR1 MNHEY and CDR2 SVGAGI. The V end lost 6 bases, the J end lost 3 bases, and 14 bases lay between the germline ends. The CDR3 sequence is CASRKRQVHYGYTF. In DNA, the CDR3 is TGTGCCAGCAGAAAAAGACAGGTTCACTATGGCTACACCTTC.

V is TRBV7-9 and J is TRBJ2-3, with D perhaps TRBD1 (6 bases). The CDR3 contains 12 residues. V lost 11 bases to trimming and J lost 2 bases, with 11 bases between them. In germline, CDR1 is SEHNR, CDR2 FQNEAQ (reference sequence). CDR3 residues: CAGGPITDTQYF. CDR3 DNA sequence: TGTGCCGGGGGCCCCATCACAGATACGCAGTATTTT.